This T cell receptor (beta chain) was identified in a study of response to subunit inactivated influenza vaccine. Study conclusions and caveats: Every seasonal influenza vaccination brings in few new T cells, the authors suggested.

V lost 5 bases and J lost 0; bases outside the gene matches: 15. The CDR3 runs to 19 residues. Germline V gene data show CDR1 as SGHRS and CDR2 as YFSETQ. TCRdb called the RT-PCR reads again in MiXCR, with one record for every CDR3 protein. The table includes roughly 670,000 distinct CDR3 sequences, 14% detected once. On this clonotype: Its antigen is not identified.

The sequenced sample was PBMCs from blood, obtained roughly 2 weeks before vaccination. The clonotype comes from a man aged 50 to 59 who received an inactivated influenza vaccine. The V gene is TRBV5-1, the J gene TRBJ1-3, with 9 bases fitting TRBD1. CDR3 in amino acids: CASRRTGTGNTYSGNTIYF. The CDR3 DNA is TGCGCCAGCAGACGTACCGGGACAGGGAATACCTACTCTGGAAACACCATATATTTT.